Following are 31 T cell receptor beta chains from one sample sequenced in a study of T cells in Graves' hyperthyroidism and ophthalmopathy. Template material for amplifying TCR beta CDR3 regions consisted of RNA transcripts. An initial round of RT-PCR targeting the TCR CDR3 relied on the HTBI primer set. One entry per CDR3 protein, called by TCRdb with MiXCR from the multiplex PCR reads. The sample lists hundreds of thousands of distinct CDR3 sequences; about 20% were seen once. The material sequenced was blood. These receptors originate from a man younger than 40 with Graves' ophthalmopathy.

This chain joins TRBV30 and TRBJ1-1; the match to TRBD1 covers 7 bases. The CDR3 loop spans 12 amino acids. The ends lost 4 bases at V and 5 bases at J; junction bases unmatched: 4. Germline CDR1 is GTSNPN and CDR2 is SVGIG (reference sequence). Written as DNA, the CDR3 is TGTGCCTGGACAGGGGGTTATACTGAAGCTTTCTTT. Its translation is CAWTGGYTEAFF.

The CDR3, as DNA: TGTGCCACCAGCAGAGATTCACGCCACGAGCAGTACTTC. This gives the protein CATSRDSRHEQYF. The genes are TRBV15 and TRBJ2-7; D call uncertain. Germline V gene data show CDR1 as LNHNV and CDR2 as YYDKDF (reference sequence). The CDR3 consists of 13 residues. The V end lost 0 bases, the J end lost 5 bases, and 8 bases lay between the germline ends.

This sequence joins TRBV19 and TRBJ1-1, with D possibly TRBD1 on 5 matching bases. Per the germline V gene, CDR1 is LNHDA and CDR2 is SQIVND (reference sequence). CDR3 size: 13 residues. Trimming cost V 10 bases and J 4 bases, with 16 bases left between them. This chain's CDR3 is CATKDGTSTEAFF. In DNA form, the CDR3 reads TGTGCCACTAAGGACGGGACCTCCACTGAAGCTTTCTTT.

This clonotype was picked up many times. This chain links TRBV5-1 with TRBJ2-7, with D unresolved. Deletions cut 0 bases from V and 2 bases from J, with 6 bases between. Germline lookup yields CDR1 SGHRS and CDR2 YFSETQ. The CDR3 is 13 amino acids. CDR3 region: CASSLVTTYEQYF. The CDR3 DNA sequence: TGCGCCAGCAGCTTGGTAACAACCTACGAGCAGTACTTC.

This clonotype was recorded a few times. The gene calls are TRBV11-2 and TRBJ1-4; D is unresolved. The V end was cut by 0 bases, the J end by 7 bases, with 6 bases between. Germline CDR1 SGHAT, CDR2 FQNNGV. The CDR3 has 13 residues. The CDR3 sequence: CASSLDGVEKLFF. The CDR3 coding sequence is TGTGCCAGCAGCTTAGACGGCGTTGAAAAACTGTTTTTT.

In this sample, this clonotype turned up a few times. V and J are TRBV7-9 and TRBJ2-1; TRBD2 matches at 12 bases. Per the germline V gene, CDR1 is SEHNR and CDR2 is FQNEAQ (reference sequence). The CDR3 is 15 residues long. The V and J ends lost 6 bases and 15 bases, in that order; junction bases with no gene match: 15. The CDR3, as DNA: TGTGCCAGCAGTCCCCTGGGGCTAGCGGGAGGGCCATTGTTCTTC. The encoded protein is CASSPLGLAGGPLFF.

This clonotype was recorded a few times. This CDR3 is CASSEGRVNQPQHF. For the CDR3, the DNA is TGTGCCAGCAGTGAAGGGCGGGTTAATCAGCCCCAGCATTTT. This sequence joins TRBV6-1 and TRBJ1-5; no definite D call. Germline CDR1 MNHNS, CDR2 SASEGT. CDR3 length: 14 amino acids. V was trimmed by 1 base and J by 4 bases, leaving 8 bases between them.

The sample holds a few counts of this clonotype. The V and J genes are TRBV7-8 and TRBJ2-7; 7 nucleotides agree with TRBD1. V dropped 3 bases and J dropped 4; count of bases not matched to a gene: 6. Germline V gene lookup returns CDR1 SGHVS and CDR2 FQNEAQ. The CDR3 covers 14 residues. CDR3 DNA sequence: TGTGCCAGCAGCTTTCGGACAGGATTTTACGAGCAGTACTTC. Protein product: CASSFRTGFYEQYF.

This chain joins TRBV20-1 and TRBJ2-3; tentative D call: TRBD2 (6 bases). V shed 6 bases and J shed 4 bases, with 17 bases lying between them. The germline CDR1 and CDR2 sequences are DFQATT and SNEGSKA (reference sequence). The CDR3 length is 14 residues. The CDR3: CSAHSIGGADTQYF. CDR3 coding DNA: TGCAGTGCCCACTCCATCGGAGGGGCAGATACGCAGTATTTT.

This clonotype has a count of ten or more. The rearrangement uses TRBV30 and TRBJ1-1; D uncertain. With 2 bases removed from V and 1 base from J, the gap between germline ends came to 11 bases. Germline assignment: CDR1 GTSNPN and CDR2 SVGIG (reference sequence). The CDR3 is made up of 14 amino acids. The CDR3 sequence is CAWSYGSTNTEAFF. CDR3 nucleotides: TGTGCCTGGAGTTATGGCAGTACGAACACTGAAGCTTTCTTT.

This clonotype was detected a few times. This rearrangement joins TRBV5-5 to TRBJ1-2; D remains ambiguous. V was clipped by 2 bases and J by 6 bases, with 11 bases between them. CDR1 SGHKS and CDR2 YYEKEE come from the germline V gene (reference sequence). This CDR3 has 13 residues. This CDR3 is CASSFGVEDGYTF. DNA for the CDR3: TGTGCCAGCAGCTTTGGGGTAGAGGATGGCTACACCTTC.

The chain joins TRBV7-6 to TRBJ2-2, with D perhaps matching TRBD1 (6 bases). There are 17 residues in the CDR3. Trimming shortened V by 5 bases and J by 1 base, and 17 bases separated the two germline ends. Germline-derived CDR1 and CDR2 are SGHVS and FNYEAQ. The CDR3 protein is CASSLRLGQLNTGELFF. CDR3 DNA sequence: TGTGCCAGCAGCCTAAGACTCGGACAGCTGAACACCGGGGAGCTGTTTTTT.

The chain has TRBV6-1 and TRBJ2-7; D possibly uses TRBD1 or TRBD2 (6 bases each). Trimming took 7 bases from V and 0 from J, leaving 10 bases between them. CDR1 is MNHNS, CDR2 SASEGT, per germline. This CDR3 spans 13 amino acids. CDR3 coding DNA: TGTGCCAGCACGGGGGCGAACTCCTACGAGCAGTACTTC. Residues: CASTGANSYEQYF.

This clonotype was seen repeatedly, ten times or more. This chain uses TRBV30 with TRBJ2-3; 7 bases map to TRBD1. The CDR3 is made up of 12 amino acids. In germline, CDR1 is GTSNPN, CDR2 SVGIG (reference sequence). V shed 1 base and J 11 bases; nucleotides not matched to a gene: 6. This chain's CDR3 is CAWSEDRVKQYF. In DNA, the CDR3 is TGTGCCTGGAGTGAAGACAGGGTCAAGCAGTATTTT. The full variable domain, completed using reference TRBV30 and TRBJ2-3, is SQTIHQWPATLVQPVGSPLSLECTVEGTSNPNLYWYRQAAGRGLQLLFYSVGIGQISSEVPQNLSASRPQDRQFILSSKKLLLSDSGFYLCAWSEDRVKQYFGPGTRLTVL.

This clonotype was seen only a few times. The V call is TRBV19, the J call TRBJ2-2; 11 bases fit TRBD2. Looked up from germline, CDR1 is LNHDA and CDR2 is SQIVND (reference sequence). The junction had 2 bases not matched to a gene; V was cut back by 6 bases and J by 5 bases. The CDR3 has 14 residues. CDR3 amino acids: CASSRTSGTGELFF. For the CDR3, the DNA is TGTGCCAGTAGCCGGACTAGCGGGACCGGGGAGCTGTTTTTT.

This clonotype has a handful of counts. The chain couples TRBV20-1 to TRBJ2-7, with TRBD2 identical over 12 bases. V was pared by 5 bases and J by 7 bases, with 12 bases of the junction left unmatched. The CDR3 extends over 15 amino acids. Per the germline V gene, CDR1 is DFQATT and CDR2 is SNEGSKA (reference sequence). CDR3 in DNA: TGCAGTGCTGCAGCGTCTCTAGCGGGAGGGAAGGAGCAGTACTTC. Translating gives CSAAASLAGGKEQYF.

This chain connects TRBV20-1 to TRBJ1-1; TRBD1 agrees at 9 bases. The CDR3 sequence is 13 residues long. After removal of 5 bases from V and 8 bases from J, the junction contained 9 bases not matched to a gene. The germline CDR1 and CDR2 sequences are DFQATT and SNEGSKA (reference sequence). This chain's CDR3 is CSAAGQGFLEAFF. DNA for the CDR3: TGCAGTGCTGCCGGACAGGGGTTTCTCGAAGCTTTCTTT.

The CDR3 region has the DNA TGTGCCATCAGTGAGTCTTTAGGCTACGAGCAGTACTTC. Its translation is CAISESLGYEQYF. V is TRBV10-3 and J is TRBJ2-7; D gene uncertain. Germline assignment: CDR1 ENHRY and CDR2 SYGVKD. CDR3 size: 13 residues. V dropped 0 bases and J dropped 3 bases, with 6 bases sitting between them.

This clonotype was counted ten times or more. The V gene is TRBV11-2, the J gene TRBJ2-1; the match to TRBD2 covers 9 bases. The length of the CDR3 is 16 residues. With 4 bases clipped from V and 5 bases from J, the junction kept 9 bases outside the gene matches. CDR1 and CDR2 (germline): SGHAT, FQNNGV. The DNA of the CDR3 is TGTGCCAGCAGCTCAAGCGGCCTAGCGGGGAACAATGAGCAGTTCTTC. Encoded protein: CASSSSGLAGNNEQFF.

This chain links TRBV5-1 with TRBJ2-2; 7 nucleotides agree with TRBD1. The CDR3 extends over 18 amino acids. Germline V gene data show CDR1 as SGHRS and CDR2 as YFSETQ. Trimming at V came to 4 bases and at J to 1 base, leaving 13 bases not matched to a gene. In DNA form, the CDR3 reads TGCGCCAGCAGCCATATAGAAAGGGGGACAGTGAACACCGGGGAGCTGTTTTTT. Its protein is CASSHIERGTVNTGELFF.

This chain links TRBV5-1 with TRBJ1-1, with 9 bases aligning to TRBD1. Germline lookup yields CDR1 SGHRS and CDR2 YFSETQ. V shed 7 bases and J 6 bases; nucleotides not matched to a gene: 7. The CDR3 consists of 13 residues. CDR3 DNA sequence: TGCGCCAGCCGCCGGGACAGGGCCCCTGAAGCTTTCTTT. Encoded protein: CASRRDRAPEAFF.

This clonotype came up a few times. The rearrangement joins TRBV7-9 to TRBJ1-4; TRBD1 aligns across 9 bases. This CDR3 has 14 amino acids. Germline CDR1 SEHNR, CDR2 FQNEAQ (reference sequence). V was clipped by 4 bases and J by 8 bases; unmatched bases: 5. This chain's CDR3 is CASSSDRGGEKLFF. The CDR3 DNA reads TGTGCCAGCAGCTCGGACAGGGGAGGCGAAAAACTGTTTTTT.

This clonotype appeared many times. This chain joins TRBV5-1 and TRBJ1-1; D gene uncertain. CDR3 length equals 13 residues. Germline V lookup: CDR1 SGHRS, CDR2 YFSETQ. V was clipped by 0 bases and J by 4 bases, with 7 bases between them. This CDR3 is CASSLAQITEAFF. The CDR3 DNA follows: TGCGCCAGCAGCTTGGCACAGATCACTGAAGCTTTCTTT. The complete variable domain, with remaining parts taken from reference TRBV5-1 and TRBJ1-1, reads KAGVTQTPRYLIKTRGQQVTLSCSPISGHRSVSWYQQTPGQGLQFLFEYFSETQRNKGNFPGRFSGRQFSNSRSEMNVSTLELGDSALYLCASSLAQITEAFFGQGTRLTVV.

The rearrangement uses TRBV12-3 or TRBV12-4 and TRBJ2-1; 9 bases match TRBD2. J lost 3 bases, V lost 6 bases, and 6 bases had no gene match. This CDR3 region has 15 residues. CDR3 region: CASSPSGKNYNEQFF. Written as DNA, the CDR3 is TGTGCCAGCAGCCCTAGCGGGAAGAACTACAATGAGCAGTTCTTC.

This clonotype appeared a single time. This CDR3 is missing its conserved last phenylalanine or tryptophan, likely due to a read error. This chain joins TRBV11-2 and TRBJ1-6; the D gene is possibly TRBD1 (5 bases). This CDR3 spans 14 amino acids. Germline V gene lookup returns CDR1 SGHAT and CDR2 FQNNGV. Deletions cut 3 bases from V and 9 bases from J, with 12 bases between. The CDR3 loop is CASSLVEGISPLHS. DNA of the CDR3: TGTGCCAGCAGCTTGGTGGAGGGGATTTCACCCCTCCACTCT.

CDR3 residues: CASSLRVGNEQFF. In nucleotides, the CDR3 is TGTGCCAGCAGCTTAAGGGTCGGCAATGAGCAGTTCTTC. V usage is TRBV7-6 and J usage is TRBJ2-1; D not certain. Germline assignment: CDR1 SGHVS and CDR2 FNYEAQ. Trimming took 2 bases from V and 6 from J, leaving 8 bases between them. The CDR3 spans 13 residues.

The chain links TRBV30 to TRBJ2-2; no reliable D call. The V and J ends lost 7 bases and 3 bases respectively, with 3 bases between them. CDR3 length: 10 residues. CDR1 is GTSNPN, CDR2 SVGIG, per germline (reference sequence). CDR3 amino acids: CAFHTGELFF. The CDR3 DNA reads TGTGCCTTTCACACCGGGGAGCTGTTTTTT.

Many counts were recorded for this clonotype. The CDR3 DNA reads TGCGCCAGCAGCTTGGCTGCGGGGCCCGCTGAAGCTTTCTTT. It is translated as CASSLAAGPAEAFF. This chain uses TRBV5-1 with TRBJ1-1, with D perhaps matching TRBD1 (5 bases). This CDR3 comprises 14 residues. With 0 bases removed from V and 6 bases from J, the gap between germline ends came to 12 bases. Germline CDR1 and CDR2: SGHRS and YFSETQ.

This clonotype was seen more than once but under ten times. This chain links TRBV20-1 with TRBJ2-1; the D call may be TRBD1 or TRBD2 (5 bases each). Trimming removed 3 bases from V and 8 bases from J, with 20 bases in between. The CDR3 loop spans 15 amino acids. Germline CDR1 and CDR2: DFQATT and SNEGSKA (reference sequence). The CDR3 is CSASGTSSGSDEQFF. The CDR3 DNA sequence: TGCAGTGCTAGCGGGACCTCCTCGGGGAGCGATGAGCAGTTCTTC.

This clonotype showed up just once. The rearrangement links TRBV6-1 to TRBJ2-5, with D perhaps TRBD1 or TRBD2 (6 bases each). The CDR3 is 14 amino acids. The germline V gene has CDR1 MNHNS and CDR2 SASEGT. Trimming removed 1 base at V and 4 bases at J, with 10 bases between. This chain's CDR3 is CASSEEGGGETQYF. CDR3 bases: TGTGCCAGCAGTGAAGAAGGAGGGGGAGAGACCCAGTACTTC.

This clonotype was seen a single time. V and J are TRBV7-9 and TRBJ1-6; TRBD1 might be the D (6 bases). Germline V gene data show CDR1 as SEHNR and CDR2 as FQNEAQ (reference sequence). V dropped 2 bases and J dropped 7 bases, with 9 bases sitting between them. This CDR3 has 14 amino acids. CDR3 in DNA: TGTGCCAGCAGCTTACAAGGGACAAATTCACCCCTCCACTTT. It is translated as CASSLQGTNSPLHF. Looking up the rest from reference TRBV7-9 and TRBJ1-6 gives the full variable domain: DTGVSQNPRHKITKRGQNVTFRCDPISEHNRLYWYRQTLGQGPEFLTYFQNEAQLEKSRLLSDRFSAERPKGSFSTLEIQRTEQGDSAMYLCASSLQGTNSPLHFGNGTRLTVT.